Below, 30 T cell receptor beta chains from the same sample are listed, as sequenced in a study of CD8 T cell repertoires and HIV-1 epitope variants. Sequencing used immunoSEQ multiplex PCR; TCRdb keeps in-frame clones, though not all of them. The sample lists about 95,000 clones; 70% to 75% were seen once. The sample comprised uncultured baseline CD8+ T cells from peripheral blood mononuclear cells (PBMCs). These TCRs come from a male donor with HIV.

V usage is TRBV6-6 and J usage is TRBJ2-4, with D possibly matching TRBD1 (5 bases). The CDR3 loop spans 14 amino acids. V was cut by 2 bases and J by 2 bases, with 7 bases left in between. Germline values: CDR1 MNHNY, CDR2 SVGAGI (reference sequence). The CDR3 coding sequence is TGTGCCAGCAGTTACAGGACACCCAAAAACATTCAGTACTTC. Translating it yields CASSYRTPKNIQYF.

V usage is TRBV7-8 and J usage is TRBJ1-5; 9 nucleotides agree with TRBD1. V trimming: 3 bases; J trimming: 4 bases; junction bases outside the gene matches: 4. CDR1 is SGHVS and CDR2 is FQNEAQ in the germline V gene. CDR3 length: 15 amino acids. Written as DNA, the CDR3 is TGTGCCAGCAGCTTGGGGACAGGGCGGAATCAGCCCCAGCATTTT. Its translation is CASSLGTGRNQPQHF.

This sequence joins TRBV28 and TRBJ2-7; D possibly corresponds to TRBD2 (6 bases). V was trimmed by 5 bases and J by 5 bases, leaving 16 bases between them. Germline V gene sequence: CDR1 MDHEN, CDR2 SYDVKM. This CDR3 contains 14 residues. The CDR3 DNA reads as TGTGCCAGCAGTGACCCCGGGAGCCTCCACGAGCAGTACTTC. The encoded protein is CASSDPGSLHEQYF. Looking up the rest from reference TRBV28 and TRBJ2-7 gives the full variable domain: DVKVTQSSRYLVKRTGEKVFLECVQDMDHENMFWYRQDPGLGLRLIYFSYDVKMKEKGDIPEGYSVSREKKERFSLILESASTNQTSMYLCASSDPGSLHEQYFGPGTRLTVT.

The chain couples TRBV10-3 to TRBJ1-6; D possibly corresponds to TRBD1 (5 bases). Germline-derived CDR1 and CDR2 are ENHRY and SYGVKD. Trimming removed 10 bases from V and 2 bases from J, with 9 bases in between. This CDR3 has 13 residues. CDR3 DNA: TGTGCCACAACAGGAACCTATAATTCACCCCTCCACTTT. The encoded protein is CATTGTYNSPLHF.

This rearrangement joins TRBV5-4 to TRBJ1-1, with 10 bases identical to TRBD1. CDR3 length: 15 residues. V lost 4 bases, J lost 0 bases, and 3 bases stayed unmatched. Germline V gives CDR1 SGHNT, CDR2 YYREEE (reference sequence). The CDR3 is CASSPGTGVNTEAFF. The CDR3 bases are TGTGCCAGCAGCCCCGGGACAGGGGTGAACACTGAAGCTTTCTTT.

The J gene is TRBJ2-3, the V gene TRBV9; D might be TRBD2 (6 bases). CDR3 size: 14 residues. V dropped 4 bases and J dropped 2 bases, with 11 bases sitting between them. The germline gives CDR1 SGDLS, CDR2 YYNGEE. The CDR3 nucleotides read TGTGCCAGCAGCCCCGGGGACTTCACAGATACGCAGTATTTT. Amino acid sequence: CASSPGDFTDTQYF.

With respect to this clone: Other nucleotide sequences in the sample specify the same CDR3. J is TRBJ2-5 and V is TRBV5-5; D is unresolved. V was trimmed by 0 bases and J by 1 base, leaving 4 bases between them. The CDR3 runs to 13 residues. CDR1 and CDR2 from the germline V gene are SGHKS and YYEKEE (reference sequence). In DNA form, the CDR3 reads TGTGCCAGCAGCTTGGAAGGCCAAGAGACCCAGTACTTC. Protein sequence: CASSLEGQETQYF.

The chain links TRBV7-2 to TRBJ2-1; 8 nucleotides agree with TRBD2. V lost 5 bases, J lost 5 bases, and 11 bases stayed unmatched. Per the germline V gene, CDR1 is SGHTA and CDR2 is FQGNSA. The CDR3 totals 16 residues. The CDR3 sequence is CASSPGKLAVNNEQFF. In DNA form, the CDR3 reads TGTGCCAGCAGCCCCGGAAAACTAGCGGTTAACAATGAGCAGTTCTTC.

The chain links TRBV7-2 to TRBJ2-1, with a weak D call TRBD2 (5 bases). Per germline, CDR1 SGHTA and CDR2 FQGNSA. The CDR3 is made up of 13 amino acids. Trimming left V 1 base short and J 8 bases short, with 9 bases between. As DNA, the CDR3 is TGTGCCAGCAGCTTAGTTACGGGATATGAGCAGTTCTTC. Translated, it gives CASSLVTGYEQFF.

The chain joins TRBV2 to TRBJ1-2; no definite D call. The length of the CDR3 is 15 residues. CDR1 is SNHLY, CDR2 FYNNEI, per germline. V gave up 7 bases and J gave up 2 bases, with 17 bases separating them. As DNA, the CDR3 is TGTGCCAGCACCCGCCCCCCGTTAGGGAACTATGGCTACACCTTC. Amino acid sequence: CASTRPPLGNYGYTF.

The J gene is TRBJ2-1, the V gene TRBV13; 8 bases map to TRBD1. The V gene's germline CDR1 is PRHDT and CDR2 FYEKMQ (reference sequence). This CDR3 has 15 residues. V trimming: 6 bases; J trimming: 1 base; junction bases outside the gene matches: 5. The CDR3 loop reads CASSFGQGSYNEQFF. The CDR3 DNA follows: TGTGCCAGCAGTTTTGGACAGGGTTCCTACAATGAGCAGTTCTTC.

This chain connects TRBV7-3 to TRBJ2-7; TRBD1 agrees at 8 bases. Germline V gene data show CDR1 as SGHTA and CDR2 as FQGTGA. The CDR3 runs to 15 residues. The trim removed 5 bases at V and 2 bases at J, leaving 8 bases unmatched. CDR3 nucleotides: TGTGCCAGCAGCAGGACCGGGACAGGACCCTACGAGCAGTACTTC. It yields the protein CASSRTGTGPYEQYF.

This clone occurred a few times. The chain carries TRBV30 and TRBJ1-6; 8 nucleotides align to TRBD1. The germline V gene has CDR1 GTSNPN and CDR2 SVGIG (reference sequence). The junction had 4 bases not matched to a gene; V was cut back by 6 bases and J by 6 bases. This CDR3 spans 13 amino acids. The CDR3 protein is CACRTGGNSPLHF. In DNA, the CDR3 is TGTGCCTGCCGCACAGGGGGTAATTCACCCCTCCACTTT.

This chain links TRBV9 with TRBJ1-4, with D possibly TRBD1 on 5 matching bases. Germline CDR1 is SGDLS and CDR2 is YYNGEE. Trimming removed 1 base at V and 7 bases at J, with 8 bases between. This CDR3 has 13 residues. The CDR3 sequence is CASSVYQGEKLFF. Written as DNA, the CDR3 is TGTGCCAGCAGCGTATATCAGGGTGAAAAACTGTTTTTT.

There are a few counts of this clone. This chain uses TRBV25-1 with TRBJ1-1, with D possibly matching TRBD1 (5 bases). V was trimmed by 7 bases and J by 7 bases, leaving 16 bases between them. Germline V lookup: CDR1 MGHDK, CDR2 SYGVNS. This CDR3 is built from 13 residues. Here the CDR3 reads CASTAGDDNEAFF. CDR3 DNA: TGTGCCAGCACCGCGGGGGATGACAATGAAGCTTTCTTT.

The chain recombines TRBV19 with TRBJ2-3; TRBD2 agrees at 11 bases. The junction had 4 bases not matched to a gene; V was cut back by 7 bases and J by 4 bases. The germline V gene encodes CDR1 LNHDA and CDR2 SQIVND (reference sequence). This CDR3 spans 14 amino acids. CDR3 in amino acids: CASKTSGAPDTQYF. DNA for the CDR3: TGTGCCAGTAAGACTAGCGGGGCCCCAGATACGCAGTATTTT.

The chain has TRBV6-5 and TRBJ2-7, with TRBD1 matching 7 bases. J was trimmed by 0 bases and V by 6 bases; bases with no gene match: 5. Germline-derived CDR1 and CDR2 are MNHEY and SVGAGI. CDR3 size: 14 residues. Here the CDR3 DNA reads TGTGCCAGCAGCCCGGGACAGAGCTCCTACGAGCAGTACTTC. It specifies CASSPGQSSYEQYF.

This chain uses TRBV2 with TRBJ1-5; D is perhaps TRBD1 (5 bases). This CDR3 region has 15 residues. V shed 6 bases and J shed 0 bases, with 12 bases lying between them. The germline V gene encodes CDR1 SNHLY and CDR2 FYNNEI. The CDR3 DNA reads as TGTGCCAGCAGCCGAGACAGTTCTAGCAATCAGCCCCAGCATTTT. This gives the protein CASSRDSSSNQPQHF.

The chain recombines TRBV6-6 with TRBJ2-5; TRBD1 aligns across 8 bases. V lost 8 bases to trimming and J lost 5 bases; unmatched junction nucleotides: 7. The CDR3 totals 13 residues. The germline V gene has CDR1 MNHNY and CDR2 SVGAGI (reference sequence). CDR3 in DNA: TGTGCCAGCCGCGACAGGGGTTGGGAGACCCAGTACTTC. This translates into CASRDRGWETQYF.

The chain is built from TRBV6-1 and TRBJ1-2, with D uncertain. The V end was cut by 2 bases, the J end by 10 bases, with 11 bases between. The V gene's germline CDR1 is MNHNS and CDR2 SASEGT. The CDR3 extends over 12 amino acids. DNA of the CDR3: TGTGCCAGCAGTGAAAGACCTCACCCCTACACCTTC. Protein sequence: CASSERPHPYTF.

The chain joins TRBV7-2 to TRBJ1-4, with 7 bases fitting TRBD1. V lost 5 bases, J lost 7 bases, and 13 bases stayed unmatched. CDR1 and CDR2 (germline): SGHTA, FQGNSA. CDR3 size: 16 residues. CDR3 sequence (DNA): TGTGCCAGCAGCCTCAATACCGGGACAGCGGGTGAAAAACTGTTTTTT. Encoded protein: CASSLNTGTAGEKLFF. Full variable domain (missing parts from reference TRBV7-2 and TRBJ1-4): GAGVSQSPSNKVTEKGKDVELRCDPISGHTALYWYRQSLGQGLEFLIYFQGNSAPDKSGLPSDRFSAERTGGSVSTLTIQRTQQEDSAVYLCASSLNTGTAGEKLFFGSGTQLSVL.

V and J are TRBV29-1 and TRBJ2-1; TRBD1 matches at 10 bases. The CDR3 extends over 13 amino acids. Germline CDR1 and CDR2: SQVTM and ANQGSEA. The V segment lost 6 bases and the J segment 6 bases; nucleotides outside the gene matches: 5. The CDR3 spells CSVSGTGANEQFF. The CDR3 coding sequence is TGCAGCGTCTCCGGGACAGGGGCCAATGAGCAGTTCTTC.

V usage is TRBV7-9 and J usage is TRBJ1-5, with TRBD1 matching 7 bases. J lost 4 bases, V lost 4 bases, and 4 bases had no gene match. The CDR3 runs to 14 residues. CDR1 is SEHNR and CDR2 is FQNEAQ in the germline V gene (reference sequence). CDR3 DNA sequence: TGTGCCAGCAGCTCGACAGGGAGTAATCAGCCCCAGCATTTT. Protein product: CASSSTGSNQPQHF.

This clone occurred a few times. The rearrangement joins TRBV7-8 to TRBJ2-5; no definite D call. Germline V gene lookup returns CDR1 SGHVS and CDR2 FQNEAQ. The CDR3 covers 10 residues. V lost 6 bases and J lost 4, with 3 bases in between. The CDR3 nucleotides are TGTGCCAGCAGTGGAGAGACCCAGTACTTC. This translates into CASSGETQYF.

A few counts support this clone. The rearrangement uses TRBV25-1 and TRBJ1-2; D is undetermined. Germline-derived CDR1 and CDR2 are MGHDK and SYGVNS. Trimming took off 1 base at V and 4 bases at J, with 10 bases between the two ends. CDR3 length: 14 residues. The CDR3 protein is CASSEWAGFYGYTF. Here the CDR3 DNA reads TGTGCCAGCAGTGAATGGGCGGGGTTCTATGGCTACACCTTC.

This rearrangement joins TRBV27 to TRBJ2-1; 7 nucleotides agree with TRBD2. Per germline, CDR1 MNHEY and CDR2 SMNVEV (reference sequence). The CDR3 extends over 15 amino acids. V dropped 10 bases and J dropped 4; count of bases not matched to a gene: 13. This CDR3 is CAISNRASGYNEQFF. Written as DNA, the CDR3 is TGTGCCATCTCCAACCGGGCTAGCGGATACAATGAGCAGTTCTTC.

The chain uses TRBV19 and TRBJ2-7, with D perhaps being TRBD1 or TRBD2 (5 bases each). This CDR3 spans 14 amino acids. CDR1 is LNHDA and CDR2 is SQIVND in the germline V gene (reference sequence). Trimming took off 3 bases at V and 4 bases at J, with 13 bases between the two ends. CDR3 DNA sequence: TGTGCCAGTAGTATGAGTGAAGGGACGTACGAGCAGTACTTC. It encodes CASSMSEGTYEQYF.

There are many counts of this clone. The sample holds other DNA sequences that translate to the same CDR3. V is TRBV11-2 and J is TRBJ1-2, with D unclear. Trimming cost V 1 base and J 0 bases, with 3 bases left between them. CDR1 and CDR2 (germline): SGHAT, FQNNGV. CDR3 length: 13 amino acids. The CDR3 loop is CASSLGANYGYTF. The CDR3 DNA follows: TGTGCCAGCAGCTTAGGGGCTAACTATGGCTACACCTTC.

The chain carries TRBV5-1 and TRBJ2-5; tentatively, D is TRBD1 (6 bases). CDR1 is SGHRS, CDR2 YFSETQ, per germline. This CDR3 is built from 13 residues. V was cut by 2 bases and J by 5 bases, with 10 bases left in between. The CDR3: CASSFPGGETQYF. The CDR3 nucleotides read TGCGCCAGCAGCTTTCCTGGGGGCGAGACCCAGTACTTC.

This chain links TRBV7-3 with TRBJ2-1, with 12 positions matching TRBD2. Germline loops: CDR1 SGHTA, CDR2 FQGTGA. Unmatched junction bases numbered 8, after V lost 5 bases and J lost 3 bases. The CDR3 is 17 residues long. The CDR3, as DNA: TGTGCCAGCAGCACAATCCGACTAGCGGGGGACTACAATGAGCAGTTCTTC. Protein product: CASSTIRLAGDYNEQFF.